Here is one T cell receptor beta chain with its context. CDR1 and CDR2 (germline): ENHRY, SYGVKD. V was cut by 5 bases and J by 1 base, with 15 bases left in between. The length of the CDR3 is 16 residues. Sequenced by immunoSEQ multiplex PCR; TCRdb stores in-frame clones only, minus some. The sample lists under 95,000 clones, 93% occurring once. This entry is derived from a study of T cell changes during pregnancy in multiple sclerosis. V gene TRBV10-3 combines with J gene TRBJ2-1; D perhaps matches TRBD2 (5 bases). Sequenced here: peripheral blood, sampled in the second trimester of pregnancy. The sequence came from a female donor in good health, enrolled as a control in a pregnancy study. CDR3 coding DNA: TGTGCCATCAGTCAACCCCTAGCTTGGTCCTACAATGAGCAGTTCTTC. Translating it yields CAISQPLAWSYNEQFF.